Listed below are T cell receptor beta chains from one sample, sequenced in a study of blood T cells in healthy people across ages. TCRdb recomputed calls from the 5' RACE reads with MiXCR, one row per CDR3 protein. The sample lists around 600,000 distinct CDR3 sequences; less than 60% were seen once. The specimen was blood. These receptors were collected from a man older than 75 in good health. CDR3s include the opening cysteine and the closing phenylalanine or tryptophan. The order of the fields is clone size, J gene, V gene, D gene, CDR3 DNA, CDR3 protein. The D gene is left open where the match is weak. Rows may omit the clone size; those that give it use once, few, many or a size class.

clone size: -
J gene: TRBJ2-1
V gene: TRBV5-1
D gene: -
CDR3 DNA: TGCGCCAGCAGCCGCGGTGAGAGCTATGAGCAGTTCTTC
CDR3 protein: CASSRGESYEQFF

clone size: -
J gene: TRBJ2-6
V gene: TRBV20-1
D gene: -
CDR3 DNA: TGCAGTGCTAGACCCGGGGATGGTGGGCCTGGGGCCAACGTCCTGACTTTC
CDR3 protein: CSARPGDGGPGANVLTF

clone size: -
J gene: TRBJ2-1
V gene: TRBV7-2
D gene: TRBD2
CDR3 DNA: TGTGCCAGCAGCGCGAGACTAGCGGGAGTGGGTGGTAATGAGTTCTTC
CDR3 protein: CASSARLAGVGGNEFF

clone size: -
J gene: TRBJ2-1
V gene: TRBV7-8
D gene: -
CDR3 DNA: TGTGCCAGCAGCTTAGCCGCTACCTTTAACAATGAGCAGTTCTTC
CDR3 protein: CASSLAATFNNEQFF

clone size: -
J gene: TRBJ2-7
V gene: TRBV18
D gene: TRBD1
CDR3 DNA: TGTGCCAGCTCACCAGTTACGGGACAGGGGAACGAGCAGTACTTC
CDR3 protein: CASSPVTGQGNEQYF

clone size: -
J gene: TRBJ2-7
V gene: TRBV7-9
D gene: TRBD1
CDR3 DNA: TGTGCCAGCAGCATAGAGACAGGGGGCTACGAGCAGTACTTC
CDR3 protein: CASSIETGGYEQYF

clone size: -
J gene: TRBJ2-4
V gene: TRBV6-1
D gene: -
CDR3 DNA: TGTGCCACCAGAGAAACTCGTCGCAACCTGTACTTC
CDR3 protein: CATRETRRNLYF

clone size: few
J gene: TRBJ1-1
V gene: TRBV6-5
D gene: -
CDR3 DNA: TGTGCCAGCGCCTCTACGGCGGGGGCCACTGAAGCTTTCTTT
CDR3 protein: CASASTAGATEAFF

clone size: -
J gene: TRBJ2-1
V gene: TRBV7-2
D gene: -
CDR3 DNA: TGTGCCAGCAGCTTAGGGGGGGGCGGACTCGATGAGCAGTTCTTC
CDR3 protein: CASSLGGGGLDEQFF

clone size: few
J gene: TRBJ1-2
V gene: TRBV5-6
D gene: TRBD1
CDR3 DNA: TGTGCCAGCAGCTTGGATCGGGGACAGGGGGCCGGAGGCTACACCTTC
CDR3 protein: CASSLDRGQGAGGYTF

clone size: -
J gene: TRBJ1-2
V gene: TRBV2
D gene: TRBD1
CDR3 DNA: TGTGCCAGCAGTAGGACAGGGCCCGCACAATATGGCTACACCTTC
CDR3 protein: CASSRTGPAQYGYTF

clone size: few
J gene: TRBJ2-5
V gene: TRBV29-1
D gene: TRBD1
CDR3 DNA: TGCAGCGTTGCAGGGGGCAAGGAGACCCAGTACTTC
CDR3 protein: CSVAGGKETQYF

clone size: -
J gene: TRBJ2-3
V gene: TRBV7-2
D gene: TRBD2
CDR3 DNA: TGTGCCAGCAGCTTACTAGCGGGGGGGCGAGTAGATACGCAGTATTTT
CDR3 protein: CASSLLAGGRVDTQYF